Described below is a single T cell receptor (beta chain) sequence and its context. The data stem from a study of T cells after yellow fever vaccination. TCRdb recomputed calls from the 5' RACE reads with MiXCR, one row per CDR3 protein. The profile shows 550,000 to 750,000 distinct CDR3 sequences, about 13% of them singletons. Deletions cut 7 bases from V and 5 bases from J, with 15 bases between. The CDR3 covers 14 residues. CDR1 SEHNR and CDR2 FQNEAQ come from the germline V gene (reference sequence). The gene calls are TRBV7-9 and TRBJ2-1; D possibly corresponds to TRBD2 (5 bases). The receptor was isolated from a man aged 25-45 years who received the YFV17D yellow fever vaccine. This specimen consisted of PBMCs, obtained on the day of the yellow fever booster vaccination. The CDR3 DNA is TGTGCCAGCACCCTTTATGGGAGAAACAATGAGCAGTTCTTC. Protein sequence: CASTLYGRNNEQFF.